This T cell receptor (beta chain) originates from a study of blood T cells in healthy people across ages. Trimming cost V 4 bases and J 11 bases, with 24 bases left between them. Germline CDR1 SGHAT, CDR2 FQNNGV. This CDR3 has 16 amino acids. Then a second PCR, running about 7 to 11 cycles, was carried out with a sample-barcoded 5' primer and a J-beta primer mix. From the 5' RACE reads, TCRdb called clonotypes with MiXCR, one entry per CDR3 protein. The sample records 1,500,000 or so distinct CDR3 sequences, about 45% being singletons. This clonotype was sampled from a woman under 30 in good health. The specimen was blood. This chain joins TRBV11-2 and TRBJ1-5, with D maybe TRBD1 (5 bases). This CDR3 is CASSSHEWGNRVAQHF. The CDR3, as DNA: TGTGCCAGCAGCTCCCATGAGTGGGGCAACCGAGTAGCCCAGCATTTT. Filled out from reference TRBV11-2 and TRBJ1-5, the complete variable domain reads EAGVAQSPRYKIIEKRQSVAFWCNPISGHATLYWYQQILGQGPKLLIQFQNNGVVDDSQLPKDRFSAERLKGVDSTLKIQPAKLEDSAVYLCASSSHEWGNRVAQHFGDGTRLSIL.